This T cell receptor beta chain was found in a study of radiotherapy plus CTLA-4 blockade in lung cancer. Whole-study results and caveats: In blood, TCR clones derived from the tumor expanded after radiotherapy plus ipilimumab. Together with interferon-beta, which increased in serum after radiation, early dynamic changes in blood T cell clones were reportedly the best predictors of response.

The CDR3 consists of 11 residues. Germline CDR1 and CDR2: SGHVS and FQNEAQ. Trimming removed 2 bases at V and 5 bases at J, with 3 bases between. Produced via immunoSEQ multiplex PCR; TCRdb's table is partial and in-frame only. The profile shows about 94,000 clones, roughly 85% of them singletons. Turning to this clone: Antigen unknown.

V usage is TRBV7-8 and J usage is TRBJ2-5; D remains ambiguous. The TCR was taken from a human donor with non-small cell lung cancer that progressed on radiotherapy plus ipilimumab. The sample here was peripheral blood, taken from a patient treated with radiotherapy plus ipilimumab. The CDR3 here is CASSLLETQYF. The CDR3 DNA reads as TGTGCCAGCAGCTTATTGGAGACCCAGTACTTC.